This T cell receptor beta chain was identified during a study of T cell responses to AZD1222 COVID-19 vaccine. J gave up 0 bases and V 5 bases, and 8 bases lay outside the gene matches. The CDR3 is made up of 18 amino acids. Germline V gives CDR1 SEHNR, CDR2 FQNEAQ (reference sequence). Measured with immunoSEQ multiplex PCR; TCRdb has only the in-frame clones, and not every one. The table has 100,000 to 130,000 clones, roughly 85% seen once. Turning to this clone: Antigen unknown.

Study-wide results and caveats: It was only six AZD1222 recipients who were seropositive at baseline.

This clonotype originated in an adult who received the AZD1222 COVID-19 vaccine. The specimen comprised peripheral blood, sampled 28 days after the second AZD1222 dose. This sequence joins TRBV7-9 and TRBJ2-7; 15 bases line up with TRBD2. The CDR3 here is CASSPRTSGGASSYEQYF. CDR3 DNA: TGTGCCAGCAGCCCCAGGACTAGCGGGGGGGCTAGCTCCTACGAGCAGTACTTC. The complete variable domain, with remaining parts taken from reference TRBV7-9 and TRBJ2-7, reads DTGVSQNPRHKITKRGQNVTFRCDPISEHNRLYWYRQTLGQGPEFLTYFQNEAQLEKSRLLSDRFSAERPKGSFSTLEIQRTEQGDSAMYLCASSPRTSGGASSYEQYFGPGTRLTVT.